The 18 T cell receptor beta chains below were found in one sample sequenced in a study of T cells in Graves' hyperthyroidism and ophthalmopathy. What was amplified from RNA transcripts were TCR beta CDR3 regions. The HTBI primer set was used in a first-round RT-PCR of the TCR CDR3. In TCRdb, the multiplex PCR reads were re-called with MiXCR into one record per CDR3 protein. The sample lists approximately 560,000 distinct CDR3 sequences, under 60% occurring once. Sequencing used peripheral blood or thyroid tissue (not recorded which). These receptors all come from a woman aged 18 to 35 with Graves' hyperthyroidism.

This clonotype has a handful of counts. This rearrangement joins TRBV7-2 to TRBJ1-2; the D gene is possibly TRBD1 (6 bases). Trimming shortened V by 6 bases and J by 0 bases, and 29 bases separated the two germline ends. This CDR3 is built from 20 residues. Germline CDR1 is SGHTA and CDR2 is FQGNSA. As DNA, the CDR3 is TGTGCCAGCAGGATTTTAGGGAATCTAGTTCCGGACAGCTCTAACTATGGCTACACCTTC. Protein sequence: CASRILGNLVPDSSNYGYTF. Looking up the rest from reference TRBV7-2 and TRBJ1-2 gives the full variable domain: GAGVSQSPSNKVTEKGKDVELRCDPISGHTALYWYRQSLGQGLEFLIYFQGNSAPDKSGLPSDRFSAERTGGSVSTLTIQRTQQEDSAVYLCASRILGNLVPDSSNYGYTFGSGTRLTVV.

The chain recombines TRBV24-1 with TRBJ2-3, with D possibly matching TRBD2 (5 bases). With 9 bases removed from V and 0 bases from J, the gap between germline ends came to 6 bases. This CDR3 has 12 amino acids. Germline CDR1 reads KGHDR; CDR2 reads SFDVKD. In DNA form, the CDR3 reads TGTGCCACCCGGGATAGCACAGATACGCAGTATTTT. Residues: CATRDSTDTQYF.

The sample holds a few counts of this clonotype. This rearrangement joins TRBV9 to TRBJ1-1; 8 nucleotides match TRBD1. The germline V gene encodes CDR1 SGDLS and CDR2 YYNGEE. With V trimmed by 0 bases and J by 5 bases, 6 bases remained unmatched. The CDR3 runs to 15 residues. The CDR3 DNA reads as TGTGCCAGCAGCGTAGATGGGCAGGGGGCGACTGAAGCTTTCTTT. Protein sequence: CASSVDGQGATEAFF.

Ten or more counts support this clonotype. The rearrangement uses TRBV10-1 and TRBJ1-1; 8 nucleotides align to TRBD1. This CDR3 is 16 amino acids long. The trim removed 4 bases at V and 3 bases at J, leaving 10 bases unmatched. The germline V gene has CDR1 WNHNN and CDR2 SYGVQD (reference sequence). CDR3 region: CASSVESGGAYTEAFF. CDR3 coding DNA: TGCGCCAGCAGTGTAGAATCAGGGGGCGCATACACTGAAGCTTTCTTT.

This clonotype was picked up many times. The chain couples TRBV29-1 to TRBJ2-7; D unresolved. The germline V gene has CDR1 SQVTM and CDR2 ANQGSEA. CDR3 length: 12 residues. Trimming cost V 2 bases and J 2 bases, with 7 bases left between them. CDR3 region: CSVERSPYEQYF. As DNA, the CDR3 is TGCAGCGTTGAAAGGTCCCCCTACGAGCAGTACTTC.

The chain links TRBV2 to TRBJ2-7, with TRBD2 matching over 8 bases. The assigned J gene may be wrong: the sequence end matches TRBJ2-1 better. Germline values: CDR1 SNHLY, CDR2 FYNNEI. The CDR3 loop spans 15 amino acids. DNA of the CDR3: TGTGCCAGCAGTGAGCTAGCGGGTGCCTACAATGAGCAGTTCTTC. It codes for CASSELAGAYNEQFF.

The CDR3 loop is CASRRRTGEADEQYF. In DNA form, the CDR3 reads TGTGCCAGCAGGAGGAGGACAGGGGAAGCGGACGAGCAGTACTTC. The chain carries TRBV9 and TRBJ2-7; 9 nucleotides agree with TRBD1. This CDR3 has 15 amino acids. Looked up from germline, CDR1 is SGDLS and CDR2 is YYNGEE. The V and J ends lost 5 bases and 5 bases, in that order; junction bases with no gene match: 11.

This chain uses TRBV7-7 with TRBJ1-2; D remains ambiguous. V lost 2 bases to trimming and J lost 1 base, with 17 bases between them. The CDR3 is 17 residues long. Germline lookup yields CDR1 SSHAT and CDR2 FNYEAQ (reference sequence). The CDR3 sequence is CASSLRPVPTFNYGYTF. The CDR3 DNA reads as TGTGCCAGCAGCTTAAGGCCCGTTCCTACCTTTAACTATGGCTACACCTTC.

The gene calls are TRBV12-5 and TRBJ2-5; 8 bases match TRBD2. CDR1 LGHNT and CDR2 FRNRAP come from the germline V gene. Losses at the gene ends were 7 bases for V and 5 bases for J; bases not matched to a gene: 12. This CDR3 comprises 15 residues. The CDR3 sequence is CASAPSGSVAETQYF. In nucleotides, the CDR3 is TGTGCTAGTGCTCCCAGCGGGAGTGTAGCGGAGACCCAGTACTTC.

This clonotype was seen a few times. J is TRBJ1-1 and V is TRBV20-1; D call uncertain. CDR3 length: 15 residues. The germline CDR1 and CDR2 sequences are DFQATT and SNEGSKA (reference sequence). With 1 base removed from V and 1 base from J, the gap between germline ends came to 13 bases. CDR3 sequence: CSARVFSHQNTEAFF. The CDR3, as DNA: TGCAGTGCTAGAGTGTTTAGTCACCAGAACACTGAAGCTTTCTTT.

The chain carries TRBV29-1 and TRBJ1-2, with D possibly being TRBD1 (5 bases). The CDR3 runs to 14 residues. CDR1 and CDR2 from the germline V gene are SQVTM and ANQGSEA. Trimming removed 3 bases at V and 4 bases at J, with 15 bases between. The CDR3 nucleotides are TGCAGCGTTGATCAGGGTATGACGGGCTATGGCTACACCTTC. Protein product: CSVDQGMTGYGYTF. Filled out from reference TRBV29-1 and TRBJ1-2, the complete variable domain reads SAVISQKPSRDICQRGTSLTIQCQVDSQVTMMFWYRQQPGQSLTLIATANQGSEATYESGFVIDKFPISRPNLTFSTLTVSNMSPEDSSIYLCSVDQGMTGYGYTFGSGTRLTVV.

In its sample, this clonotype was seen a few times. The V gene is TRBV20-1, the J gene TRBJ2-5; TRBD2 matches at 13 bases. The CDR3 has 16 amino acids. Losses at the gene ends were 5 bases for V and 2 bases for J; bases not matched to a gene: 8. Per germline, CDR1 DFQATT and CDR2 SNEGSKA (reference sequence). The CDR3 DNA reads TGCAGTGCTCCTCCGACTAGCGGGGGGCCACAAGAGACCCAGTACTTC. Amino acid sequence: CSAPPTSGGPQETQYF.

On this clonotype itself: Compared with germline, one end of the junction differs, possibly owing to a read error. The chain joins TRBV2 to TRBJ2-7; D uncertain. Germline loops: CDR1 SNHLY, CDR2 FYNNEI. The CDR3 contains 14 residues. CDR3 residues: CAIREQYASCELYF. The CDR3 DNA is TGTGCCATTAGAGAGCAATATGCCTCCTGCGAGCTGTACTTC.

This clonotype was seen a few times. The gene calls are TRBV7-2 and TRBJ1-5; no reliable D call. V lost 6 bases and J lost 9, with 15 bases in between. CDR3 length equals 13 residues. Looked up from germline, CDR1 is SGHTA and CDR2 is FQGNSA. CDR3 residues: CASSYSGWRPQHF. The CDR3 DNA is TGTGCCAGCAGTTACTCCGGTTGGCGGCCCCAGCATTTT.

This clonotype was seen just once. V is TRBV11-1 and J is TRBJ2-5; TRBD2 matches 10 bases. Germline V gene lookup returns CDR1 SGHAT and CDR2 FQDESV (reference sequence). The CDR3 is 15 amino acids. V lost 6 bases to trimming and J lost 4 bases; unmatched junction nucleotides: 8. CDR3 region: CASRPLAGGLETQYF. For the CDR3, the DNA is TGTGCCAGCAGGCCTTTAGCGGGAGGTTTAGAGACCCAGTACTTC.

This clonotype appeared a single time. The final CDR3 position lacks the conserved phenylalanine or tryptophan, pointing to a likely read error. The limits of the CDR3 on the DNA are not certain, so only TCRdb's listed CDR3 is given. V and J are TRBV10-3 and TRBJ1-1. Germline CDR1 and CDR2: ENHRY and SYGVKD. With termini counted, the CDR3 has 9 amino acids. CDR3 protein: CAISDWAGY.

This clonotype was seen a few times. CDR3 residues: CATGRTSTGLYGYTF. For the CDR3, the DNA is TGTGCCACCGGGCGAACCTCGACAGGATTGTATGGCTACACCTTC. The chain links TRBV7-8 to TRBJ1-2, with D possibly matching TRBD1 (6 bases). CDR1 and CDR2 (germline): SGHVS, FQNEAQ. This CDR3 has 15 residues. V dropped 10 bases and J dropped 5 bases, with 23 bases sitting between them.

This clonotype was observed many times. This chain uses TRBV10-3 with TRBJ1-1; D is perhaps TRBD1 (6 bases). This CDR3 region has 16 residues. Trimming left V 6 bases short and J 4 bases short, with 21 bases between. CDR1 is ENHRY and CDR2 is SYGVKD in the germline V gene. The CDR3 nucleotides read TGTGCCATCAGCGGGACTACCAGGGGCCGAGGCACTGAAGCTTTCTTT. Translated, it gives CAISGTTRGRGTEAFF.